The clone carrying this T cell receptor (beta chain) was seen at least ten times. Ahead of thyroid surgery, no patient had received treatment of any kind. This CDR3 comprises 16 residues. CDR1 and CDR2 from the germline V gene are MGHRA and YSYEKL. V trimming: 1 base; J trimming: 4 bases; junction bases outside the gene matches: 6. Original handling: Between-group CDR3 differences, defined by clinicopathological status, yielded a distant-metastasis classifier for papillary thyroid cancer. TCRdb ran MiXCR on the PCR reads. The V and J calls and clone size are TCRdb's, not the authors'. The sample lists about 35,000 clones; roughly a fifth were seen once. This sample stems from a study of metastatic and nonmetastatic thyroid tumors.

The clonotype originates from a female donor with papillary thyroid cancer or a benign thyroid nodule (not recorded which). Some clones in this sample may be carry-over from other donors' samples. The V gene is TRBV4-1, the J gene TRBJ2-7; 11 positions agree with TRBD1. Sequencing was performed on blood. Written as DNA, the CDR3 is TGCGCCAGCAGCCAAGTTTTTGGGACAGGGGGATACGAGCAGTACTTC. As protein: CASSQVFGTGGYEQYF.